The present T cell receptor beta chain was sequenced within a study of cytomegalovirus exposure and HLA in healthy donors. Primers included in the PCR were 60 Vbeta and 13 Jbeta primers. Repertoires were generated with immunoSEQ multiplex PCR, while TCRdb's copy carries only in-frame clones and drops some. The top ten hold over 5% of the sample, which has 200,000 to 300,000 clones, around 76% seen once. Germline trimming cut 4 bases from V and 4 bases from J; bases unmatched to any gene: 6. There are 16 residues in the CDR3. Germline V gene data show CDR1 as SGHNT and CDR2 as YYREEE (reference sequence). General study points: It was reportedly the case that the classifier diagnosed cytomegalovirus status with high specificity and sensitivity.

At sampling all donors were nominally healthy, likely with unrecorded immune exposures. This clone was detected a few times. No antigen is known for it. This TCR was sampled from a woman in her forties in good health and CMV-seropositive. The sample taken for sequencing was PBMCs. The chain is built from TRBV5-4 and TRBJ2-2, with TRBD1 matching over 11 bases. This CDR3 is CASSPRTGGSTGELFF. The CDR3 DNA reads TGTGCCAGCAGCCCCAGGACAGGGGGCTCCACCGGGGAGCTGTTTTTT. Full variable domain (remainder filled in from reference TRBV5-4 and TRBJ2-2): ETGVTQSPTHLIKTRGQQVTLRCSSQSGHNTVSWYQQALGQGPQFIFQYYREEENGRGNFPPRFSGLQFPNYSSELNVNALELDDSALYLCASSPRTGGSTGELFFGEGSRLTVL.